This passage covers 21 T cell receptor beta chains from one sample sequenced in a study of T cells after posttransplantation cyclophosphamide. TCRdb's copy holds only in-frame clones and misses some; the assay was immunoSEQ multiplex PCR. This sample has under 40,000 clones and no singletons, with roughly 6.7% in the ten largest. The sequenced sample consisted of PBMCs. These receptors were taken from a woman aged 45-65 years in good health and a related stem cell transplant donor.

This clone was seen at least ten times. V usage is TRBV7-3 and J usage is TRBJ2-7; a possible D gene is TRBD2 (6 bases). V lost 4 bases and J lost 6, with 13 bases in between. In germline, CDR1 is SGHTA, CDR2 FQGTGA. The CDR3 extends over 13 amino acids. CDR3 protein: CASSSGLEGEQYF. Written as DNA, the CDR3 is TGTGCCAGCAGCTCGGGACTGGAGGGCGAGCAGTACTTC.

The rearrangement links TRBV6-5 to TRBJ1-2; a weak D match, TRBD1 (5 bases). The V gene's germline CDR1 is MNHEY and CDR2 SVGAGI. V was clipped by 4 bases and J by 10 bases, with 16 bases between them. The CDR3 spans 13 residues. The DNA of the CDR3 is TGTGCCAGCAGTTCCTCAGGGTTTCACCTCTACACCTTC. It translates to CASSSSGFHLYTF.

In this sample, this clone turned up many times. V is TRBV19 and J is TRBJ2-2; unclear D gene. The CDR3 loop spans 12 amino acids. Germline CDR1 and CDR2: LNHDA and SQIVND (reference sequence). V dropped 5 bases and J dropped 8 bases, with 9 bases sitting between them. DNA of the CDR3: TGTGCCAGTAGTCACCACATGGGGGAGCTGTTTTTT. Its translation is CASSHHMGELFF.

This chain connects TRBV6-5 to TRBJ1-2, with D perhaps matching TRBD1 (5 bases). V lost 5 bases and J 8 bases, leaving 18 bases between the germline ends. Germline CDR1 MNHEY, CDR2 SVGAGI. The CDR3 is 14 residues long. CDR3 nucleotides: TGTGCCAGCAGTCCCCTGACAGTCCCGAGGGGCTACACCTTC. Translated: CASSPLTVPRGYTF.

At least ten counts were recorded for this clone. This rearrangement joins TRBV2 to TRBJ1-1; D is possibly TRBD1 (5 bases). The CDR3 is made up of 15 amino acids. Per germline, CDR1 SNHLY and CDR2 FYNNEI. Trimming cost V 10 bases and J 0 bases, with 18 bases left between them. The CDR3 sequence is CATFYFRAVNTEAFF. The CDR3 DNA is TGTGCCACCTTTTATTTCAGGGCGGTGAACACTGAAGCTTTCTTT.

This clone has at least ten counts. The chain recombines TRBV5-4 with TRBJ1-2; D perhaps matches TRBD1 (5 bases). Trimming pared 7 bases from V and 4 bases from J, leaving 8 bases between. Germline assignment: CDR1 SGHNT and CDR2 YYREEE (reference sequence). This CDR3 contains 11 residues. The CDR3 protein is CASGGVYGYTF. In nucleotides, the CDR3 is TGTGCCAGCGGGGGGGTCTATGGCTACACCTTC.

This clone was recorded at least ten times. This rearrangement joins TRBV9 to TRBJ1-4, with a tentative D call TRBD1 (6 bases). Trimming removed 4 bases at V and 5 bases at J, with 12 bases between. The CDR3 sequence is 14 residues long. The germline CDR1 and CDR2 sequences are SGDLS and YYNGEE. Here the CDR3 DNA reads TGTGCCAGCAGCCGGGGGGACATCAATGAAAAACTGTTTTTT. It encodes CASSRGDINEKLFF.

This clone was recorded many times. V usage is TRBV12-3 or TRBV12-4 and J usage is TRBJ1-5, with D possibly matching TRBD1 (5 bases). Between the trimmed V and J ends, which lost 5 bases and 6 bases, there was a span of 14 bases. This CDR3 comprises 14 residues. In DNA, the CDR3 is TGTGCCAGCAGTCTAAAGTCCGGGGGTCAGCCCCAGCATTTT. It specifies CASSLKSGGQPQHF.

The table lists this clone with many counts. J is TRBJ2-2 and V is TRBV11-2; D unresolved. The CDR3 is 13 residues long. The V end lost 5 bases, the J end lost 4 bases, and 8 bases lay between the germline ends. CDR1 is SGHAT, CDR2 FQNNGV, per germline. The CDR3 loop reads CASSPIATGELFF. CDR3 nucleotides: TGTGCCAGCAGCCCTATTGCCACCGGGGAGCTGTTTTTT.

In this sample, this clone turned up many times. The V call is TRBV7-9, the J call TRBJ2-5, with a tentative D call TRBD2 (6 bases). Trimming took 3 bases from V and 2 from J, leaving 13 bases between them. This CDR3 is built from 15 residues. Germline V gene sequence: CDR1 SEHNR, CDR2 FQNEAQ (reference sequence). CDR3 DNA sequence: TGTGCCAGCAGCTTGCTGGGCGGGGAGCAAGAGACCCAGTACTTC. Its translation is CASSLLGGEQETQYF.

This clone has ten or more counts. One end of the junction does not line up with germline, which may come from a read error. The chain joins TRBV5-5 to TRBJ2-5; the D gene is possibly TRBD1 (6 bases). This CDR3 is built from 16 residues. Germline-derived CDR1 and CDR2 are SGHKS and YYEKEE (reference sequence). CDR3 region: CASCLVSPGVGETQYF. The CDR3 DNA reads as TGTGCCAGCTGCTTGGTATCCCCAGGGGTTGGGGAGACCCAGTACTTC.

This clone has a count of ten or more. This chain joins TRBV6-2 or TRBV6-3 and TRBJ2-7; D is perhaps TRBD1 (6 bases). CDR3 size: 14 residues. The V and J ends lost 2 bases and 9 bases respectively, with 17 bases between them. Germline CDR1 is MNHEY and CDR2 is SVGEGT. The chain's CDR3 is CASSYPITGRWQYF. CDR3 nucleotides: TGTGCCAGCAGTTACCCGATTACAGGGCGATGGCAGTACTTC.

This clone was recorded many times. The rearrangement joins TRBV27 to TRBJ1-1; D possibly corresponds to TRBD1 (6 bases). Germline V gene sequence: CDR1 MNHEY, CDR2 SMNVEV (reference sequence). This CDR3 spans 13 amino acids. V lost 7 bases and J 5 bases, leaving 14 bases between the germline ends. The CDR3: CASNLVRGTEAFF. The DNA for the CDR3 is TGTGCCAGCAACCTTGTGAGGGGGACTGAAGCTTTCTTT.

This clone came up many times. The CDR3 DNA reads TGCAGTGCCAGCGGGAGTACTGAGCAGTTCTTC. Translating gives CSASGSTEQFF. The J gene is TRBJ2-1, the V gene TRBV20-1, with 8 bases lining up with TRBD2. This CDR3 comprises 11 residues. Germline trimming cut 6 bases from V and 9 bases from J; bases unmatched to any gene: 4. Per germline, CDR1 DFQATT and CDR2 SNEGSKA (reference sequence).

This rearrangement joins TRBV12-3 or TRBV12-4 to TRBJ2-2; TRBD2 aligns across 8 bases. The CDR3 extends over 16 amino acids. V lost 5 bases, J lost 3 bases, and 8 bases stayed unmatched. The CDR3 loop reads CASSDPGLEDTGELFF. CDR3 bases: TGTGCCAGCAGTGATCCGGGACTAGAGGACACCGGGGAGCTGTTTTTT.

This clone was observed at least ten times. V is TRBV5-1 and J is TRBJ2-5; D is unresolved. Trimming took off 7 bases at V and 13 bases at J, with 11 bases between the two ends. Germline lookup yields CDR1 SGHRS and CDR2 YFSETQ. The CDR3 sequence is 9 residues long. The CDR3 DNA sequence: TGCGCCAGCTGTATGAGACTGTACTTC. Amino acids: CASCMRLYF.

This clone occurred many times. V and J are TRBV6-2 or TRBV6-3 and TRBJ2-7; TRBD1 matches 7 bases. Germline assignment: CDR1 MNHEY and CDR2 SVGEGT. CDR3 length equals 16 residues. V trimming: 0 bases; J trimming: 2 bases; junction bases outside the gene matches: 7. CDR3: CASSYSPRGYTYEQYF. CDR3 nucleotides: TGTGCCAGCAGTTACTCCCCCAGGGGGTATACCTACGAGCAGTACTTC.

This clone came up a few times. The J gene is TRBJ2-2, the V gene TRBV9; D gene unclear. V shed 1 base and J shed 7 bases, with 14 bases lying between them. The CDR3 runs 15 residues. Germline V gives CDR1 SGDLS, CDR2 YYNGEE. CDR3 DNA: TGTGCCAGCAGCGTACGAAGCAGCTCGGGCGGGGAGCTGTTTTTT. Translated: CASSVRSSSGGELFF.

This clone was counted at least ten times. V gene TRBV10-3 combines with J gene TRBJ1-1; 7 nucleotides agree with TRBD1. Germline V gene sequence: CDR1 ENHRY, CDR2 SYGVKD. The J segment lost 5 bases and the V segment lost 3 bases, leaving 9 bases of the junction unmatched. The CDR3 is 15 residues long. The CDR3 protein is CAISDDRADQTEAFF. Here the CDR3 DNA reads TGTGCCATCAGTGATGACAGGGCGGATCAGACTGAAGCTTTCTTT.

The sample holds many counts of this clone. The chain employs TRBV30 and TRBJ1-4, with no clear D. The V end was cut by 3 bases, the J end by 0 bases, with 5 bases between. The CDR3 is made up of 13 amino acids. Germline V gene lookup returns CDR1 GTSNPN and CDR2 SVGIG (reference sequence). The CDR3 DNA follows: TGTGCCTGGAGCTCGGCAACTAATGAAAAACTGTTTTTT. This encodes CAWSSATNEKLFF.

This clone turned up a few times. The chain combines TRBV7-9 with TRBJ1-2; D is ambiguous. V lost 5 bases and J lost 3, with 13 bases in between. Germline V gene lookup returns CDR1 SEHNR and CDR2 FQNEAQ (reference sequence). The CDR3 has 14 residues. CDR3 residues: CASSAAVSDYGYTF. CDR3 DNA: TGTGCCAGCAGCGCCGCGGTCTCGGACTATGGCTACACCTTC.